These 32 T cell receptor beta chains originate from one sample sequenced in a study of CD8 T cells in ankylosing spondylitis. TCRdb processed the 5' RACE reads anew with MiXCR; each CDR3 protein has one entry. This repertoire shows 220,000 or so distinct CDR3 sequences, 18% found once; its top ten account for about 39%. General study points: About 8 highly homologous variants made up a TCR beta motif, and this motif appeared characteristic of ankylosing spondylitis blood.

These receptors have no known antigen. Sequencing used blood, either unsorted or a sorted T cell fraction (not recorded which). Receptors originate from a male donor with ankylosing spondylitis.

CDR3 in amino acids: CASSQGQGDNSPLHF. CDR3 sequence (DNA): TGCGCCAGCAGCCAGGGACAGGGGGATAATTCACCCCTCCACTTT. V is TRBV4-1 and J is TRBJ1-6, with TRBD1 matching over 11 bases. V lost 3 bases, J lost 5 bases, and 0 bases stayed unmatched. The CDR3 sequence is 15 residues long. Looked up from germline, CDR1 is MGHRA and CDR2 is YSYEKL.

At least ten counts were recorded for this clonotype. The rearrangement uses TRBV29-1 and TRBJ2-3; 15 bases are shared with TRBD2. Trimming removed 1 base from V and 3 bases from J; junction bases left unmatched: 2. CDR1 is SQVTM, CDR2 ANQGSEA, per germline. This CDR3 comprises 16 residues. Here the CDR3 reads CSVEGGTSGRTDTQYF. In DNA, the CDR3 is TGCAGCGTTGAAGGTGGGACTAGCGGGAGGACAGATACGCAGTATTTT.

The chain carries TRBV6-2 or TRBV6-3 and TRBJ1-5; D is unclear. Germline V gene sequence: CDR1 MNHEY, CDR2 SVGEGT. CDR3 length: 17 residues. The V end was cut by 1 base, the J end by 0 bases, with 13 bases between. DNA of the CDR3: TGTGCCAGCAGTTACTTCGGGCAGCCAGATAGCAATCAGCCCCAGCATTTT. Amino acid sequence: CASSYFGQPDSNQPQHF.

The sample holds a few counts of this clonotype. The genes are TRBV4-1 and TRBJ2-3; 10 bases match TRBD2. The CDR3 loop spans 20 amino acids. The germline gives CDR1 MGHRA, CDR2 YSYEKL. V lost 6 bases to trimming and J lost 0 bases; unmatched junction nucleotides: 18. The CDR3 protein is CASRYRLEAGGPPSTDTQYF. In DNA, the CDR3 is TGCGCCAGCAGGTATCGCCTCGAAGCGGGGGGGCCCCCTAGCACAGATACGCAGTATTTT.

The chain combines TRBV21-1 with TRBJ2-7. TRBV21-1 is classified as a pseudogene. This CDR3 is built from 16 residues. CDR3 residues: CASSKGKLLSSYEQYF. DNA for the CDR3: TGTGCCAGCAGCAAAGGAAAGCTCCTGAGCTCCTACGAGCAGTACTTC.

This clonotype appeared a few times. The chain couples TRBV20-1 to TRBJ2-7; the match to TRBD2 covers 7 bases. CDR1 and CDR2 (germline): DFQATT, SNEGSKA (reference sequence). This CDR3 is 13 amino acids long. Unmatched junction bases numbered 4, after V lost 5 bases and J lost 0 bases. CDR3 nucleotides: TGCAGTGCTGGGGGGACTAACTCCTACGAGCAGTACTTC. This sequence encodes CSAGGTNSYEQYF.

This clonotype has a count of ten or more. CDR3 sequence (DNA): TGTGCCAGCAGACCGACTAGCGGGGGCACAGATACGCAGTATTTT. This translates into CASRPTSGGTDTQYF. This chain joins TRBV12-3 or TRBV12-4 and TRBJ2-3; the match to TRBD2 covers 11 bases. The CDR3 extends over 15 amino acids. Losses at the gene ends were 6 bases for V and 1 base for J; bases not matched to a gene: 3.

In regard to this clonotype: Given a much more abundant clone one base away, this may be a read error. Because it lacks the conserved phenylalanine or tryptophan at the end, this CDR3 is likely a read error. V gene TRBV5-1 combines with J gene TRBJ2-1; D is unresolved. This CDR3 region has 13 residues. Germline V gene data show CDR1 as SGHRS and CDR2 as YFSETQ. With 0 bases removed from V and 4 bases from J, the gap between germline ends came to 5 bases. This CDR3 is CASSLVGYNEQFL. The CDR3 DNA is TGCGCCAGCAGCTTGGTCGGGTACAATGAGCAGTTCCTC.

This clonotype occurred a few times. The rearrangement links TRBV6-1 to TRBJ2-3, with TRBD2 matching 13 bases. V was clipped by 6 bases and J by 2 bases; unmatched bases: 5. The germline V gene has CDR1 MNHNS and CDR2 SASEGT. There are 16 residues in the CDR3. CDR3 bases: TGTGCCAGCAGCCAAGGACTAGCGGGAGTCACAGATACGCAGTATTTT. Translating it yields CASSQGLAGVTDTQYF.

The CDR3 coding sequence is TGTGCCAGCAGCCTATCGGGGACAGGAGACCTTTATAGCAATCAGCCCCAGCATTTT. It codes for CASSLSGTGDLYSNQPQHF. The chain has TRBV3-1 and TRBJ1-5; 8 bases match TRBD1. CDR3 length: 19 residues. Germline V CDR1 and CDR2: LGHDT, YNNKEL (reference sequence). J gave up 0 bases and V 4 bases, and 14 bases lay outside the gene matches.

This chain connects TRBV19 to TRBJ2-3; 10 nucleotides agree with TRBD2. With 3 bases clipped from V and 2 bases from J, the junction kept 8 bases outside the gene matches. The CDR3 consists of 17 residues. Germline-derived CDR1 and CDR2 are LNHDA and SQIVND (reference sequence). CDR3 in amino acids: CASSIGSGGPYTDTQYF. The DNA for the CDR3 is TGTGCCAGTAGTATCGGTAGCGGGGGGCCCTACACAGATACGCAGTATTTT.

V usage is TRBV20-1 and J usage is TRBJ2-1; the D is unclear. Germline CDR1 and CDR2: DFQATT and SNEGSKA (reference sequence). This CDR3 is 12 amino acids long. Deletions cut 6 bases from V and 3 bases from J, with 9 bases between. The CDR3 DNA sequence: TGCAGTGCAATGACTGACTACAATGAGCAGTTCTTC. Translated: CSAMTDYNEQFF.

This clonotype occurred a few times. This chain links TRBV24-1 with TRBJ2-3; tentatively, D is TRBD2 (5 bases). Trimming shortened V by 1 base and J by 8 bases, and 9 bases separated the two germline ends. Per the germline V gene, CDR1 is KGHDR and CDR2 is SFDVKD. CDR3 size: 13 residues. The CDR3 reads CATSDFVGATQYF. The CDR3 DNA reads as TGTGCCACCAGTGATTTCGTGGGAGCTACGCAGTATTTT.

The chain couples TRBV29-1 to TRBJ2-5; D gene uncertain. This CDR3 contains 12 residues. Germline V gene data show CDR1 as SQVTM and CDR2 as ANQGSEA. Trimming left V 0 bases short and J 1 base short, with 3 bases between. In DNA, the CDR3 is TGCAGCGTTGAAGACACCCAAGAGACCCAGTACTTC. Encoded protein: CSVEDTQETQYF.

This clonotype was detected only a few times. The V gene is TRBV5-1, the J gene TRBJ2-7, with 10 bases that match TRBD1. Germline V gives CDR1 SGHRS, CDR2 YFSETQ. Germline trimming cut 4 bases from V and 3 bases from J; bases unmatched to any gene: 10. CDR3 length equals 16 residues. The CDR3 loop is CASSASGTGALYEQYF. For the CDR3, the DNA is TGCGCCAGCAGCGCCTCCGGGACAGGGGCCCTCTACGAGCAGTACTTC.

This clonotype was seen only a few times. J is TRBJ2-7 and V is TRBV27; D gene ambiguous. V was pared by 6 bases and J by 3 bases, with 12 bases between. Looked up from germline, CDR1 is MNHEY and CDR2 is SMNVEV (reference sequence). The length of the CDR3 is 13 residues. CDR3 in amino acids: CASSYGRNYEQYF. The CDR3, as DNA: TGTGCCAGCAGCTACGGACGTAACTACGAGCAGTACTTC.

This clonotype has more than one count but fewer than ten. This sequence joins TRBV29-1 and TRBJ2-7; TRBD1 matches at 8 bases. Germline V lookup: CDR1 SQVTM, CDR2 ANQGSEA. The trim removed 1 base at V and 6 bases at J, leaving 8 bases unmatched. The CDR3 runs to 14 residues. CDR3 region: CSVEVWDRRAEQYF. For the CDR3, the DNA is TGCAGCGTTGAAGTGTGGGACAGGCGGGCCGAGCAGTACTTC.

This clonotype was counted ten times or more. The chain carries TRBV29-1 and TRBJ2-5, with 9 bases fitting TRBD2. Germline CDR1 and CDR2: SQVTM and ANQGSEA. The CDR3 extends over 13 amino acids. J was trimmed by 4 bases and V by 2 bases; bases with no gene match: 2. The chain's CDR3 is CSVESGRPETQYF. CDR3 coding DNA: TGCAGCGTTGAAAGCGGGAGGCCAGAGACCCAGTACTTC.

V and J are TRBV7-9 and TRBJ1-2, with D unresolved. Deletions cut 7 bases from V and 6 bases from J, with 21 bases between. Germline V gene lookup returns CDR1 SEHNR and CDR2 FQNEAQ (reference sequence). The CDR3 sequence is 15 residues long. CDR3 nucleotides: TGTGCCAGCACCTTTCTTGTACACGGGGTGGATGGCTACACCTTC. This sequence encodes CASTFLVHGVDGYTF. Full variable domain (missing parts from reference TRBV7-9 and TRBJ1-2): DTGVSQNPRHKITKRGQNVTFRCDPISEHNRLYWYRQTLGQGPEFLTYFQNEAQLEKSRLLSDRFSAERPKGSFSTLEIQRTEQGDSAMYLCASTFLVHGVDGYTFGSGTRLTVV.

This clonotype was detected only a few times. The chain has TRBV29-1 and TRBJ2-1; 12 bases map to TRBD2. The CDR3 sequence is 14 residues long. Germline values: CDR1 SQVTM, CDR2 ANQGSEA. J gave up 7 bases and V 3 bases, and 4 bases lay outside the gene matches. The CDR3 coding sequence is TGCAGCGTTGAGCTAGCGGGAGGGGGGAATGAGCAGTTCTTC. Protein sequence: CSVELAGGGNEQFF.

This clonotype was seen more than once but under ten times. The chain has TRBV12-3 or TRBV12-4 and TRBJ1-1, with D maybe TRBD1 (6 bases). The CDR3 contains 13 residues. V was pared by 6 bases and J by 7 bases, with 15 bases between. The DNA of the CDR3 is TGTGCCAGCAGCTGGGGGGGGCGGGTTGAAGCTTTCTTT. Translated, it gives CASSWGGRVEAFF.

CDR3 loop: CASSQDRSQGRNEQFF. The CDR3 DNA reads as TGCGCCAGCAGCCAAGATCGAAGCCAGGGGCGCAATGAGCAGTTCTTC. This chain uses TRBV4-3 with TRBJ2-1; possible D gene TRBD1, 6 bases. The CDR3 is made up of 16 amino acids. V dropped 0 bases and J dropped 6 bases, with 15 bases sitting between them. The germline gives CDR1 LGHNA, CDR2 YSLEER.

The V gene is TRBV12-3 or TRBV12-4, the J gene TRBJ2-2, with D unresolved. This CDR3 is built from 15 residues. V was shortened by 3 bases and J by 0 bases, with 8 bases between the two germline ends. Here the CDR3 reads CASSFRLPNTGELFF. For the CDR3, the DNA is TGTGCCAGCAGTTTCAGGTTACCGAACACCGGGGAGCTGTTTTTT.

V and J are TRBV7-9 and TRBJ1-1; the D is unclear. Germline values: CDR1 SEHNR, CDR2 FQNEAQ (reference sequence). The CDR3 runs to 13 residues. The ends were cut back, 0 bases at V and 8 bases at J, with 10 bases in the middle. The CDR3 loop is CASSLAPAVEAFF. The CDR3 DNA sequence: TGTGCCAGCAGCTTAGCCCCAGCTGTGGAAGCTTTCTTT.

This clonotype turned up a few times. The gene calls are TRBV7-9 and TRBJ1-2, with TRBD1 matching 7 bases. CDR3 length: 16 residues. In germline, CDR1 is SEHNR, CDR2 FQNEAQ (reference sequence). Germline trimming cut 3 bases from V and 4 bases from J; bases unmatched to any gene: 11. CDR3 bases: TGTGCCAGCAGCTTTGTCCCGGGGGACAGCAGCTATGGCTACACCTTC. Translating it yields CASSFVPGDSSYGYTF.

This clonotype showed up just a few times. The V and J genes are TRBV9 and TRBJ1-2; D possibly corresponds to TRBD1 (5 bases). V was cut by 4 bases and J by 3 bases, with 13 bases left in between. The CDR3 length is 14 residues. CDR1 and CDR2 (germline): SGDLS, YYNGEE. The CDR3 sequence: CASSTTGGDYGYTF. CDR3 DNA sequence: TGTGCCAGCAGCACCACAGGTGGAGACTATGGCTACACCTTC.

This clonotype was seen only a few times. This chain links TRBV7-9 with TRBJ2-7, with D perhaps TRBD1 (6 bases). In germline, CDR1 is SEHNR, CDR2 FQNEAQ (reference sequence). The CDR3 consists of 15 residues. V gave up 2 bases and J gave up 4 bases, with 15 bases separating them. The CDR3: CASSLLSGHQYEQYF. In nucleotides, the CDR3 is TGTGCCAGCAGCTTACTTTCGGGACACCAATACGAGCAGTACTTC.

In DNA form, the CDR3 reads TGTGCCAGCAGTTTGGGCGTGGGGCCCAATACGCAGTATTTT. Translation gives CASSLGVGPNTQYF. The chain recombines TRBV27 with TRBJ2-3; tentatively, D is TRBD1 (5 bases). The CDR3 is 14 residues long. Germline V gene data show CDR1 as MNHEY and CDR2 as SMNVEV (reference sequence). The germline V and J ends were trimmed by 3 bases and 7 bases, with 14 bases remaining between them.

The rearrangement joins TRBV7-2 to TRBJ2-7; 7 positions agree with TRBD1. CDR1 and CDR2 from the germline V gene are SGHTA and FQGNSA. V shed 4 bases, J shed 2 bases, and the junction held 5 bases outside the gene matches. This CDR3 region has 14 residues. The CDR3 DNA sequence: TGTGCCAGCAGCTGGGACAGCCAAGCCTACGAGCAGTACTTC. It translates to CASSWDSQAYEQYF.

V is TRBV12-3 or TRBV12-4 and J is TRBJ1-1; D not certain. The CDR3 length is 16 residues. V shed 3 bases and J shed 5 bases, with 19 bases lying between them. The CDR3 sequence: CASSLAGHGGTTEAFF. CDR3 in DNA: TGTGCCAGCAGTTTGGCCGGGCATGGAGGAACTACTGAAGCTTTCTTT.

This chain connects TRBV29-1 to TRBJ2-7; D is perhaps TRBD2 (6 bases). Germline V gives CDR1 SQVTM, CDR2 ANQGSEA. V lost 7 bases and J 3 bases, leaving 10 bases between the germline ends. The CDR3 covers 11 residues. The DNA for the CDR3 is TGCAGCGCGGGAGATGGCTACGAGCAGTACTTC. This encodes CSAGDGYEQYF.

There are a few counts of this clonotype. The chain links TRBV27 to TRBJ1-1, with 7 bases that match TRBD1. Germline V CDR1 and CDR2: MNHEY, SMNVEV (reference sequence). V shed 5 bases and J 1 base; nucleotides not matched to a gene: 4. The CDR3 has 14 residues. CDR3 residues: CASSRAGGNTEAFF. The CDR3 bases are TGTGCCAGCAGTAGGGCAGGGGGGAACACTGAAGCTTTCTTT.